A selection of T cell receptor beta chains follows, all from one sample in a study of blood T cell repertoires in COVID-19. Only in-frame clones appear in the TCRdb table, and some are missing; sequencing was by immunoSEQ multiplex PCR. The sample has tens of thousands of clones; approximately 86% are singletons. Sequenced sample: peripheral blood. These receptors all stem from a woman in her seventies with active COVID-19. CDR3s include the opening cysteine and the closing phenylalanine or tryptophan. A D gene is named only where the DNA matches it firmly. Clone size is not always given. Where it is, it says once, few, many or a class for expanded clones.

15 | TRBD1 | NA | TRBJ2-3 | TRBV6-1 | TGCGCCAGCAGTGAAGAGACAGGGGATTCGGATACGCAGTATTTT | CASSEETGDSDTQYF
14 | TRBD2 | NA | TRBJ2-7 | TRBV3-1/TRBV3-2 | TGTGCCAGCAGCCAAGCTGGACTAGCCCACGAGCAGTACTTC | CASSQAGLAHEQYF
19 | TRBD2 | NA | TRBJ2-7 | TRBV19 | TGTGCCAGTAGTATCGATTCGCTAAGTTCCGGACTAGCGGAGTACGAGCAGTACTTC | CASSIDSLSSGLAEYEQYF
13 | NA | NA | TRBJ2-3 | TRBV11-2 | TGTGCCAGCAGCTTAGGGGGCCCAGATACGCAGTATTTT | CASSLGGPDTQYF
15 | TRBD2 | NA | TRBJ2-1 | TRBV24-1 | TGTGCCACCAGTTCAGAGGGACTAGCGGGAGTGGTGCAGTTCTTC | CATSSEGLAGVVQFF
17 | TRBD2 | NA | TRBJ2-2 | TRBV7-7 | TGTGCCAGCAGCTTTGGACTAGCGGGCATTGGGACCGGGGAGCTGTTTTTT | CASSFGLAGIGTGELFF
16 | TRBD1 | NA | TRBJ1-5 | TRBV7-2 | TGTGCCAGCAGCCCCGGGGACAGGGTTATCAATCAGCCCCAGCATTTT | CASSPGDRVINQPQHF
14 | NA | NA | TRBJ2-7 | TRBV2 | TGTGCCAGCAGTGAGTTCGCCTCAGCCTACGAGCAGTACTTC | CASSEFASAYEQYF
16 | TRBD2 | NA | TRBJ2-2 | TRBV12-5 | TGTGCTAGTGGTTTGGTACTAGCGGGAGCGACCGGGGAGCTGTTTTTT | CASGLVLAGATGELFF
14 | NA | NA | TRBJ1-5 | TRBV15 | TGTGCCACCAGCGATGGGGGAGGGGACCAGCCCCAGCATTTT | CATSDGGGDQPQHF
18 | TRBD2 | NA | TRBJ2-7 | TRBV29-1 | TGCAGCGTTGAAGGATCGGGACTAGCGGGAGCTAGCTCCTACGAGCAGTACTTC | CSVEGSGLAGASSYEQYF
15 | NA | NA | TRBJ1-4 | TRBV5-4 | TGTGCCAGCAGCCCAGACTCACGAGGAGGTGAAAAACTGTTTTTT | CASSPDSRGGEKLFF
15 | TRBD1 | NA | TRBJ1-2 | TRBV18 | TGTGCCAGCTCACCAGGGACAGAGGCTAACTATGGCTACACCTTC | CASSPGTEANYGYTF
14 | NA | NA | TRBJ1-1 | TRBV19 | TGTGCCAGTAAATTTGGTCCGGGTGGCACTGAAGCTTTCTTT | CASKFGPGGTEAFF
15 | TRBD2 | few | TRBJ2-7 | TRBV11-1 | TGTGCCAGCAGCCCCGGGACTAGCAGGTCCTACGAGCAGTACTTC | CASSPGTSRSYEQYF
14 | TRBD1 | NA | TRBJ2-3 | TRBV19 | TGTGCCAGTATGGAGCGACAGGGTCCAGATACGCAGTATTTT | CASMERQGPDTQYF
17 | TRBD1 | NA | TRBJ2-2 | TRBV4-1 | TGCGCCAGCAGCCAAGAGGTGGGACAGGGACTGTCCGGGGAGCTGTTTTTT | CASSQEVGQGLSGELFF
16 | NA | NA | TRBJ2-7 | TRBV11-2 | TGTGCCAGCAGCTTAGTACTCCCCAAGGGAGGAGGTCAGCAGTACTTC | CASSLVLPKGGGQQYF
16 | NA | NA | TRBJ2-3 | TRBV7-3 | TGTGCCAGCAGCTTAATGGTAGCACTGAGCACAGATACGCAGTATTTT | CASSLMVALSTDTQYF
14 | TRBD1 | NA | TRBJ1-1 | TRBV7-3 | TGTGCCAGCAGCCCGGACAGGGAAGGGACTGAAGCTTTCTTT | CASSPDREGTEAFF
13 | NA | NA | TRBJ1-2 | TRBV28 | TGTGCCAGCAGTTTAAGTGAGGGTCATGGCTACACCTTC | CASSLSEGHGYTF
13 | NA | NA | TRBJ1-2 | TRBV6-5 | TGTGCCAGCAGCCCGAGGGGGAACTATGGCTACACCTTC | CASSPRGNYGYTF
15 | TRBD1 | NA | TRBJ1-1 | TRBV7-3 | TGTGCCAGCAGCCCCGGGGACAGCATGAACACTGAAGCTTTCTTT | CASSPGDSMNTEAFF
13 | NA | NA | TRBJ2-7 | TRBV30 | TGTGCCTGGAGTGTAAGTGTGCAGGGAGAGCAGTACTTC | CAWSVSVQGEQYF
15 | TRBD1 | NA | TRBJ1-4 | TRBV18 | TGTGCCAGCTCACCACTCGGGACAGGGGGTGAAAAACTGTTTTTT | CASSPLGTGGEKLFF
15 | NA | NA | TRBJ2-7 | TRBV5-1 | TGCGCCAGCAGCTTGGGACTTGGGGGGTTTTACGAGCAGTACTTC | CASSLGLGGFYEQYF
18 | NA | NA | TRBJ1-6 | TRBV4-2 | TGTGCCAGCAGCCACCTATCGACGGCACCAACTAATAATTCACCCCTCCACTTT | CASSHLSTAPTNNSPLHF
16 | TRBD2 | NA | TRBJ2-2 | TRBV30 | TGTGCCTGGAGTGTACTAACTAGCGATGGCACCGGGGAGCTGTTTTTT | CAWSVLTSDGTGELFF
17 | NA | NA | TRBJ2-5 | TRBV18 | TGTGCCAGCTCACCTGGTGCTCCGGGGGGCGCCGGGGAGACCCAGTACTTC | CASSPGAPGGAGETQYF
16 | TRBD1 | NA | TRBJ1-1 | TRBV7-2 | TGTGCCAGCAGCGCACAGGGGTGGTTTGGTTTGACTGAAGCTTTCTTT | CASSAQGWFGLTEAFF
14 | TRBD1 | NA | TRBJ1-5 | TRBV15 | TGTGCCACCAGCGGACAGGGGGCCGGGCAGCCCCAGCATTTT | CATSGQGAGQPQHF
17 | NA | once | TRBJ2-5 | TRBV27 | TGTGCCAGCAGTTTAGCGTACAGGGTTGGGGACCAAGAGACCCAGTACTTC | CASSLAYRVGDQETQYF
16 | TRBD1 | NA | TRBJ2-7 | TRBV3-1/TRBV3-2 | TGTGCCAGCAGCACCCGGGACAGGGGTCTCTCCTACGAGCAGTACTTC | CASSTRDRGLSYEQYF
17 | TRBD2 | NA | TRBJ2-1 | TRBV24-1 | TGTGCCACCAGTGACCTGACTAGCGCCGCGGGCAACAATGAGCAGTTCTTC | CATSDLTSAAGNNEQFF
14 | NA | once | TRBJ2-7 | TRBV6-2/TRBV6-3 | TGTGCCAGCAGCAGCGACAGGACCTCCTACGAGCAGTACTTC | CASSSDRTSYEQYF
14 | TRBD1 | NA | TRBJ1-3 | TRBV6-5 | TGTGCCAGCGGGACAGACCGCTCTGGAAACACCATATATTTT | CASGTDRSGNTIYF
15 | NA | NA | TRBJ2-2 | TRBV5-1 | TGCGCCAGCAGCTTGATGGCGGGAAGCACCGGGGAGCTGTTTTTT | CASSLMAGSTGELFF
13 | NA | once | TRBJ2-4 | TRBV5-1 | TGCGCCAGCAGCTCCCCCCTAGTAAACATTCAGTACTTC | CASSSPLVNIQYF
16 | NA | NA | TRBJ2-2 | TRBV21-1 | TGTGCCAGCAGCAAAGGCGGGAGCGTGAACACCGGGGAGCTGTTTTTT | CASSKGGSVNTGELFF
16 | NA | NA | TRBJ2-2 | TRBV11-1 | TGTGCCAGCAGCTTGGGCAGGTGGGGCGGCACCGGGGAGCTGTTTTTT | CASSLGRWGGTGELFF
17 | TRBD2 | NA | TRBJ2-1 | TRBV14 | TGTGCCAGCAGCCCCCGGTGGGATAGCGGGAGTTACAATGAGCAGTTCTTC | CASSPRWDSGSYNEQFF
18 | TRBD2 | NA | TRBJ2-7 | TRBV5-1 | TGCGCCAGCAGCATACGGACTAGCGGGCTAGCAGACTCCTACGAGCAGTACTTC | CASSIRTSGLADSYEQYF
16 | TRBD2 | NA | TRBJ2-7 | TRBV5-1 | TGCGCCAGCAGCTTGGTAACTAGCGGGAGACCCTACGAGCAGTACTTC | CASSLVTSGRPYEQYF
13 | TRBD1 | NA | TRBJ1-4 | TRBV10-3 | TGTGCCATAGGGACAGGGTCTAATGAAAAACTGTTTTTT | CAIGTGSNEKLFF
16 | NA | large | TRBJ1-2 | TRBV25-1 | TGTGCCAGCAGTGAATACGTGGGGGGGGCTTTAGGCGGCTACACCTTC | CASSEYVGGALGGYTF
17 | NA | NA | TRBJ2-5 | TRBV6-1 | TGTGCCAGCAGTGGGAGTAGGGTGAGACAGCCCCAAGAGACCCAGTACTTC | CASSGSRVRQPQETQYF
15 | TRBD1 | NA | TRBJ1-1 | TRBV18 | TGTGCCAGCTCGAGACGGACAGGGAGGAACACTGAAGCTTTCTTT | CASSRRTGRNTEAFF
16 | NA | NA | TRBJ2-1 | TRBV27 | TGTGCCAGCAGTCCCCTGGCGGGGATCACCTACAATGAGCAGTTCTTC | CASSPLAGITYNEQFF